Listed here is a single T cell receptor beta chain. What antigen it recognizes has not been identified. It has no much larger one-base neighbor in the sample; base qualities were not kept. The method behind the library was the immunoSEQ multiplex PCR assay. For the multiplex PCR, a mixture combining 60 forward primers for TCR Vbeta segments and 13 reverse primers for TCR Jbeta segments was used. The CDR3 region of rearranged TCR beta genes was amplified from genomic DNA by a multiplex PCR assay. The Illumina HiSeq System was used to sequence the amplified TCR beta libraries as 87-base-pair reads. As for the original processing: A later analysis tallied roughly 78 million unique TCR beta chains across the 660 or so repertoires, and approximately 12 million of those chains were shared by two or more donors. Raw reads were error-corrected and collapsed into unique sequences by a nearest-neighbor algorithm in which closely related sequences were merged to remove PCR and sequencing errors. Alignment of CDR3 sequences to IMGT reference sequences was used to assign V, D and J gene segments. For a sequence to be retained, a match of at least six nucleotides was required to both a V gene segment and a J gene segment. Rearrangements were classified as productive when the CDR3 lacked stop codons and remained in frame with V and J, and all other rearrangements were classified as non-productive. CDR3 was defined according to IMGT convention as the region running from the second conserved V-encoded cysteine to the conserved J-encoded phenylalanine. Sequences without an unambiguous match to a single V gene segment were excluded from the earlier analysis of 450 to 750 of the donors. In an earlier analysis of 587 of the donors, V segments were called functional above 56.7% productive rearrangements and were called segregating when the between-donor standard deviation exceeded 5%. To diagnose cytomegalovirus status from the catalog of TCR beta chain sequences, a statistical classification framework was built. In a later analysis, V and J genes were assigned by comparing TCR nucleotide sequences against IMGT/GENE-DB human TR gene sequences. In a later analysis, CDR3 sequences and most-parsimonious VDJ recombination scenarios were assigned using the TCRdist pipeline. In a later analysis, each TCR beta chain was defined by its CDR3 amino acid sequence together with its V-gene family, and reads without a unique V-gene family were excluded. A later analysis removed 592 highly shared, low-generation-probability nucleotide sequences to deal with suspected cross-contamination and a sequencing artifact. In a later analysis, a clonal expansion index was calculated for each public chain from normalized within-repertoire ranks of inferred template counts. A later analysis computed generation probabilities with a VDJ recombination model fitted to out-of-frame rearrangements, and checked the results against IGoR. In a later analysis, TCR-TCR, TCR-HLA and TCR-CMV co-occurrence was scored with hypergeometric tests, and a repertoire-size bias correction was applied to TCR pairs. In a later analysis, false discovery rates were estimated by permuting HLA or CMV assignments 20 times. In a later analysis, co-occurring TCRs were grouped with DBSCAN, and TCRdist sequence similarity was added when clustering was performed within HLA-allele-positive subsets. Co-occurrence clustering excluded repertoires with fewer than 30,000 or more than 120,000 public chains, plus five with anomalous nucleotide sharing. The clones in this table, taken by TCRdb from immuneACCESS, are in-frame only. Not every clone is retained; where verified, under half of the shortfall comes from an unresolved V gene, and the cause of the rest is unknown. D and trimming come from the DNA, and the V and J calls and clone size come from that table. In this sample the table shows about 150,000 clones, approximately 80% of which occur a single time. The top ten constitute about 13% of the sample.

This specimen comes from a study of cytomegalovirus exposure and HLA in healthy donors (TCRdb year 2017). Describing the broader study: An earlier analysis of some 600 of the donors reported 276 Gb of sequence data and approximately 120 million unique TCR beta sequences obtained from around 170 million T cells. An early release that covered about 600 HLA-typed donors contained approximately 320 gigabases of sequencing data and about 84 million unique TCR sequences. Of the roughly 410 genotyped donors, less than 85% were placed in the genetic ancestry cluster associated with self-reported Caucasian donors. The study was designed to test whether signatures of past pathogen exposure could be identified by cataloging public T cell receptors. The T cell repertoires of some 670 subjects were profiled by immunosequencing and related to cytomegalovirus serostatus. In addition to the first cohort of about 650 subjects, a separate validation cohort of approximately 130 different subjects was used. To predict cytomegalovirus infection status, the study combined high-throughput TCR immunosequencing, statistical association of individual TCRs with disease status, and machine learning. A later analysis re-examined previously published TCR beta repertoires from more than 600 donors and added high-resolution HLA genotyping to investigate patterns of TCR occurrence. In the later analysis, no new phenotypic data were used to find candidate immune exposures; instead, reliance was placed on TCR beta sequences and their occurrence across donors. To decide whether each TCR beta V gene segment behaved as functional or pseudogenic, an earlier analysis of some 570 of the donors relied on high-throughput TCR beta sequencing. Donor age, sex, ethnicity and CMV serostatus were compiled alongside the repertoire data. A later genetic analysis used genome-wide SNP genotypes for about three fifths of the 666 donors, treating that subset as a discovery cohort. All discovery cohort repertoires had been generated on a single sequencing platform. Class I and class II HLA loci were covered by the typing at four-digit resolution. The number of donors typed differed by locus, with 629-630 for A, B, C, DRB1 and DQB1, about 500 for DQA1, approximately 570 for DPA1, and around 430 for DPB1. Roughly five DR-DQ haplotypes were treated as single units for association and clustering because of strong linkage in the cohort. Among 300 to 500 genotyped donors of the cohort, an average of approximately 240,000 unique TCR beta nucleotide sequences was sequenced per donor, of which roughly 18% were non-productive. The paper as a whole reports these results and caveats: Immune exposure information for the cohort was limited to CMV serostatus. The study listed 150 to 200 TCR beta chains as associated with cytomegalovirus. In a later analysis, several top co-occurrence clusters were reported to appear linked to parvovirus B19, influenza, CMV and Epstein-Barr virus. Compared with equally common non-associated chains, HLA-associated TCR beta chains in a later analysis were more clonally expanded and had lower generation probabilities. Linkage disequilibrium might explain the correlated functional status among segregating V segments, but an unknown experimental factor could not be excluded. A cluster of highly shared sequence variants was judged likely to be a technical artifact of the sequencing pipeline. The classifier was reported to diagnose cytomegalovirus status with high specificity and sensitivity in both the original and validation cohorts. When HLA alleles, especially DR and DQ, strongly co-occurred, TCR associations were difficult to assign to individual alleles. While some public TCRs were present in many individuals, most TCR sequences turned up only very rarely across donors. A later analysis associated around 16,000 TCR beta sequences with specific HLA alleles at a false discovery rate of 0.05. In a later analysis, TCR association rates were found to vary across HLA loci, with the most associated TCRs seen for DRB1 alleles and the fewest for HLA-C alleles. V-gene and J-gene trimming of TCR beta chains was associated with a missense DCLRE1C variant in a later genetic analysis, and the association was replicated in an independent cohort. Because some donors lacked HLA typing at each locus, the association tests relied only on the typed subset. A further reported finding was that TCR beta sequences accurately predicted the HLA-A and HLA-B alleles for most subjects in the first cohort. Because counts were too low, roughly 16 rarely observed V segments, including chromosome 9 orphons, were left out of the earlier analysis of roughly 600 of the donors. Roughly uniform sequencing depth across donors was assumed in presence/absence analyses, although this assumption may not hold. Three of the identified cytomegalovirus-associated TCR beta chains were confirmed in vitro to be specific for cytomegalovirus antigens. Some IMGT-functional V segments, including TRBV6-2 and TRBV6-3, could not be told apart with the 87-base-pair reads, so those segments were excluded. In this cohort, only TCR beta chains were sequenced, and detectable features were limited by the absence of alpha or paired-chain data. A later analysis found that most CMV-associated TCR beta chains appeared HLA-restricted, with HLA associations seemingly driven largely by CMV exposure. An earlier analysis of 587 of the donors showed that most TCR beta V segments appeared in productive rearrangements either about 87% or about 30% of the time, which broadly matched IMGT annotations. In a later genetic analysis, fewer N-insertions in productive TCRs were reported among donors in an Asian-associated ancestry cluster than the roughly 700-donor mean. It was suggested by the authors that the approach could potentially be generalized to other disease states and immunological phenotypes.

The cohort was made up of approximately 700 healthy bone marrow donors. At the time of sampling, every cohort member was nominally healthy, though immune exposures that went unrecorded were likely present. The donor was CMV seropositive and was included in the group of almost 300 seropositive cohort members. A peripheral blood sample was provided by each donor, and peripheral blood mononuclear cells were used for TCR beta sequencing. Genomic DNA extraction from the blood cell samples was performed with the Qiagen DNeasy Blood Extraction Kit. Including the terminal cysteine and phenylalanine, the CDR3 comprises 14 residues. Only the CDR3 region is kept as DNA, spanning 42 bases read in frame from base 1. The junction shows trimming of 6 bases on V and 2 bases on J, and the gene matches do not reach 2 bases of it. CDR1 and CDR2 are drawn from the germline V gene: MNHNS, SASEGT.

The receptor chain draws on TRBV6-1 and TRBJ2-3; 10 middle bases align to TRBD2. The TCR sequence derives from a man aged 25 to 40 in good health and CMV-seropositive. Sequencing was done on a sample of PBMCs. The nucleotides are TGTGCCAGCAGACTAGCGGGATTCACAGATACGCAGTATTTT. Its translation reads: CASRLAGFTDTQYF.